This T cell receptor beta chain comes out of a study of CD8 T cells in Susac syndrome. RNA amounts of about 0.5 to 1 ug underwent reverse transcription with random hexamers. The authors amplified TCR beta CDR3 across 54 Vbeta and 13 Jbeta using immunoSEQ multiplex PCR. TCRdb reprocessed the immunoSEQ multiplex PCR reads via MiXCR and lists one record per CDR3 protein. The sample comprises approximately 140,000 distinct CDR3 sequences, roughly 80% of which are singletons, and roughly 0.5% rests with the top ten. The CDR3 has 15 amino acids. CDR1 is SNHLY, CDR2 FYNNEI, per germline. The junction had 6 bases not matched to a gene; V was cut back by 6 bases and J by 2 bases. Control patients had untreated stable or active relapsing-remitting multiple sclerosis by revised McDonald criteria. Purification of the CD8+ and CD4+ T cells relied on negative isolation, and TEMRA cells underwent FACS enrichment.

The sequencing input was CD8+ T cells from PBMCs. This chain connects TRBV2 to TRBJ1-5; the match to TRBD1 covers 8 bases. The sequence came from a human donor with multiple sclerosis. The CDR3 protein is CASRQGVGGNQPQHF. The CDR3 nucleotides read TGTGCCAGCAGACAGGGGGTGGGGGGCAATCAGCCCCAGCATTTT.